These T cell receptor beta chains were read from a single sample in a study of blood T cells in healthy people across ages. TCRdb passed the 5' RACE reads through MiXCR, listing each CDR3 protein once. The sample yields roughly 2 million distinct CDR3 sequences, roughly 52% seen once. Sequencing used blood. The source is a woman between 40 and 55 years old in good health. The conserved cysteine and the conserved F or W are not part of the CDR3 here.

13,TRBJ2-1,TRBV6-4,ASSRDRLGPNEQF
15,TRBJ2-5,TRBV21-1,VSSTDGLADLGETQY
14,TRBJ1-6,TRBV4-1,ASSLARDTNNSPLH
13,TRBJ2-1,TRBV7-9,ASSPRTGGHNEQF
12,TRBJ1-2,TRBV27,ASRGQGERYGYT
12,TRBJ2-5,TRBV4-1,ASKGGGYQETQY
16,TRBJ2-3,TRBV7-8,ASSFIPGQGTDTDTQY
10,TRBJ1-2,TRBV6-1,ASSERGYGYT
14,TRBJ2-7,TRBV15,ATSRVRTGASYEQY
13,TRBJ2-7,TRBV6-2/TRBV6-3,ASSWSPDISYEQY
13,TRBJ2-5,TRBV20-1,SATGGGGYQETQY
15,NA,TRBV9,ASSVSPGTSGSYEQY
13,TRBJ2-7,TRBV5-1,ASSLEGQDRREQY
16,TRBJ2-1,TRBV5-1,ASSHPAGGPFSYNEQF
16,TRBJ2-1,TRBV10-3,AISEGLAGGLTLDEQF
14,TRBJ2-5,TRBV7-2,ASSLEVGARGETQY
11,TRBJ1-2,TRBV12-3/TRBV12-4,ASSPGPIYGYT
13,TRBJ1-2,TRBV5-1,ASSLVKGGDYGYT
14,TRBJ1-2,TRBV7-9,ASTTDRGQGDYGYT
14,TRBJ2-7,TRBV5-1,ASSGRTGVNTRKQY
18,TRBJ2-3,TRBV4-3,ASSQVFLGLAGTSTDTQY
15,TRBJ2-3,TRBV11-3,ASSLGGWGLATDTQY
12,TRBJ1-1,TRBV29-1,SVDRGTMNTEAF
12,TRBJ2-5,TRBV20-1,SARDGGVGETQY
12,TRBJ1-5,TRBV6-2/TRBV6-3,ASSLRSGNQPQH
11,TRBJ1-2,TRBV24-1,ATTDPKLGAYT
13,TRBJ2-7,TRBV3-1,ASSPVAGGYNEQY
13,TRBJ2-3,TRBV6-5,ASSYGDRLTDTQY
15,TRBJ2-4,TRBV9,ASSVAGGPLAKNIQY
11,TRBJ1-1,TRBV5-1,ASSLQGRSEAF
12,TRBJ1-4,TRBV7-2,ASSLSGVDRKLF
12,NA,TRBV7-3,ASSSGQGIDEQY
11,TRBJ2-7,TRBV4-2,ASSPKGPYEQY
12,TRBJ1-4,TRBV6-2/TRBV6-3,ASNDRGTNEKLF
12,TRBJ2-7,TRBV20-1,SARDRAKTYEQY
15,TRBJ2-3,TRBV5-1,ASSSRASGGVTDTQY
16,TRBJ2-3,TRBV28,ASSLCIERGCRTDTQY
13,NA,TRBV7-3,ASSLKGSSYNEQY
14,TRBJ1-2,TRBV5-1,ASSDGDRAISWGYT
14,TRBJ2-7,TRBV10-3,AISERSGGSSYEQY
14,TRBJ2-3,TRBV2,ASSELGGFGTDTQY
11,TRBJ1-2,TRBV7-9,ASSPLAGDGYT
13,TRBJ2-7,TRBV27,ASSFGGDISYEQY
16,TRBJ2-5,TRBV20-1,SARHSGGATFNYNEQY
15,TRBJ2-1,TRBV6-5,ASSLQTGGVSNNEQF
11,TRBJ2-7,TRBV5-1,ASIWGDSYEQY
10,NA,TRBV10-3,ASQGGKYEQY
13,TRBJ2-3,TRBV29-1,SVTTSGGTVDTQY
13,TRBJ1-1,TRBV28,ASSSPGQANTEAF
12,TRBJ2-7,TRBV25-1,ASRGRDSYYEQY
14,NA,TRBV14,ASSLTGGSYLYEQY
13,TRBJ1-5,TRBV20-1,SAIDGTPSNQPQH
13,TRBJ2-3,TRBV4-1,ASSPHTIGADTQY
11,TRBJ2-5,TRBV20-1,SARAGGMETQY
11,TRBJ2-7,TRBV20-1,SARGWDVYEQY
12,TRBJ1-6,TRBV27,ASSPGTGYSPLH
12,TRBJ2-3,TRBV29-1,SVGTGVRTDTQY
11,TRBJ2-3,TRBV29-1,SATPTRTDTQY
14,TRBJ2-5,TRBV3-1,ASSLRDRGTQETQY
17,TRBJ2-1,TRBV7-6,ASSPNPPAGTGTYNEQF